Listed here are 28 T cell receptor beta chains from one sample, sequenced in a study of control samples from healthy donors and cancer patients. Produced via immunoSEQ multiplex PCR; TCRdb's table is partial and in-frame only. This sample has tens of thousands of clones, with approximately 90% found just once. The specimen was PBMCs. These receptors originate from a man aged 30 to 39 with colorectal cancer.

The V call is TRBV19, the J call TRBJ1-5; D ambiguous. CDR3 length: 14 residues. Germline lookup yields CDR1 LNHDA and CDR2 SQIVND (reference sequence). Trimming pared 3 bases from V and 6 bases from J, leaving 12 bases between. The CDR3 protein is CASSMAPAGQPQHF. DNA of the CDR3: TGTGCCAGTAGTATGGCCCCGGCAGGTCAGCCCCAGCATTTT.

The genes are TRBV4-3 and TRBJ2-7; 9 bases are shared with TRBD1. V trimming: 4 bases; J trimming: 3 bases; junction bases outside the gene matches: 10. In germline, CDR1 is LGHNA, CDR2 YSLEER. The CDR3 length is 16 residues. The CDR3 bases are TGCGCCAGCAGCCCAGGACCGGGACAGGGAGTCTACGAGCAGTACTTC. It translates to CASSPGPGQGVYEQYF.

The V call is TRBV9, the J call TRBJ1-2; no reliable D call. Germline values: CDR1 SGDLS, CDR2 YYNGEE. The CDR3 consists of 13 residues. Trimming stripped 6 bases from V and 8 bases from J, with 17 bases between. The chain's CDR3 is CASTLGSTGGYTF. The CDR3 nucleotides are TGTGCCAGCACCCTAGGCTCGACGGGGGGCTACACCTTC. The complete variable domain, with remaining parts taken from reference TRBV9 and TRBJ1-2, reads DSGVTQTPKHLITATGQRVTLRCSPRSGDLSVYWYQQSLDQGLQFLIQYYNGEERAKGNILERFSAQQFPDLHSELNLSSLELGDSALYFCASTLGSTGGYTFGSGTRLTVV.

This clone showed up just a few times. The chain employs TRBV7-9 and TRBJ1-2, with no clear D. V was cut by 5 bases and J by 8 bases, with 18 bases left in between. CDR3 length equals 14 residues. Germline V gene data show CDR1 as SEHNR and CDR2 as FQNEAQ (reference sequence). For the CDR3, the DNA is TGTGCCAGCAGCCGCCGTGCGGGTGATGGAGGCTACACCTTC. This sequence encodes CASSRRAGDGGYTF.

V is TRBV5-1 and J is TRBJ2-3; D is unclear. The V end was cut by 2 bases, the J end by 0 bases, with 10 bases between. Per the germline V gene, CDR1 is SGHRS and CDR2 is YFSETQ. The CDR3 sequence is 15 residues long. CDR3 bases: TGCGCCAGCAGCTTTCCGCTATCTAGCACAGATACGCAGTATTTT. Translation gives CASSFPLSSTDTQYF. Combining the CDR3 with reference TRBV5-1 and TRBJ2-3 gives the whole variable domain KAGVTQTPRYLIKTRGQQVTLSCSPISGHRSVSWYQQTPGQGLQFLFEYFSETQRNKGNFPGRFSGRQFSNSRSEMNVSTLELGDSALYLCASSFPLSSTDTQYFGPGTRLTVL.

J is TRBJ1-2 and V is TRBV11-2, with 7 positions matching TRBD1. Germline assignment: CDR1 SGHAT and CDR2 FQNNGV. This CDR3 region has 17 residues. The V segment lost 1 base and the J segment 6 bases; nucleotides outside the gene matches: 14. The chain's CDR3 is CASSLGRDRVFYHGYTF. The CDR3 DNA follows: TGTGCCAGCAGCTTAGGGAGAGACAGGGTCTTTTATCATGGCTACACCTTC.

In this sample, this clone turned up once. This chain joins TRBV3-1 (or the pseudogene TRBV3-2) and TRBJ1-4, with D perhaps matching TRBD1 (6 bases). CDR3 size: 16 residues. Per germline, CDR1 LGHDT and CDR2 YNNKEL (reference sequence). V lost 0 bases, J lost 7 bases, and 15 bases lay in between. Here the CDR3 reads CASSQEEMRGGEKLFF. CDR3 sequence (DNA): TGTGCCAGCAGCCAAGAGGAGATGCGAGGGGGTGAAAAACTGTTTTTT.

The chain combines TRBV5-6 with TRBJ1-4; perhaps TRBD1 as D (5 bases). The V gene lost 5 bases and the J gene lost 12 bases, with 26 bases spanning the gap. CDR3 length: 16 amino acids. The V gene's germline CDR1 is SGHDT and CDR2 YYEEEE. This CDR3 reads CASSSQSPGPNGELFF. CDR3 nucleotides: TGTGCCAGCAGTTCCCAGTCCCCGGGACCTAATGGGGAACTGTTTTTT.

The V call is TRBV14, the J call TRBJ2-1; D gene ambiguous. CDR1 and CDR2 (germline): SGHDN, FVKESK. The length of the CDR3 is 16 residues. The V gene lost 4 bases and the J gene lost 6 bases, with 19 bases spanning the gap. The DNA of the CDR3 is TGTGCCAGCAGCCCCTCGATCCTTTCTTCCCTCAATGAGCAGTTCTTC. Translated: CASSPSILSSLNEQFF. Full variable domain (outside the CDR3, taken from reference TRBV14 and TRBJ2-1): EAGVTQFPSHSVIEKGQTVTLRCDPISGHDNLYWYRRVMGKEIKFLLHFVKESKQDESGMPNNRFLAERTGGTYSTLKVQPAELEDSGVYFCASSPSILSSLNEQFFGPGTRLTVL.

This clone was observed a few times. The rearrangement links TRBV30 to TRBJ1-4, with TRBD1 as a possible D gene (6 bases). In germline, CDR1 is GTSNPN, CDR2 SVGIG (reference sequence). Trimming removed 0 bases at V and 5 bases at J, with 16 bases between. The CDR3 loop spans 16 amino acids. The CDR3 DNA reads as TGTGCCTGGAGTGTCGACCCGGGACATAGGAATGAAAAACTGTTTTTT. This encodes CAWSVDPGHRNEKLFF.

This chain connects TRBV19 to TRBJ2-6; 7 bases line up with TRBD1. The germline gives CDR1 LNHDA, CDR2 SQIVND (reference sequence). The CDR3 totals 13 residues. J gave up 1 base and V 11 bases, and 2 bases lay outside the gene matches. For the CDR3, the DNA is TGTGCCGTGGGACAGTCTGGGGCCAACGTCCTGACTTTC. It translates to CAVGQSGANVLTF.

The chain couples TRBV5-4 to TRBJ1-1; TRBD1 aligns across 11 bases. V lost 2 bases, J lost 4 bases, and 7 bases stayed unmatched. The CDR3 has 16 amino acids. Germline-derived CDR1 and CDR2 are SGHNT and YYREEE (reference sequence). The chain's CDR3 is CASSFRAGTGGTEAFF. For the CDR3, the DNA is TGTGCCAGCAGCTTTCGTGCCGGGACAGGGGGCACTGAAGCTTTCTTT.

The J gene is TRBJ1-2, the V gene TRBV30; D ambiguous. Germline loops: CDR1 GTSNPN, CDR2 SVGIG (reference sequence). The length of the CDR3 is 13 residues. Trimming left V 0 bases short and J 8 bases short, with 13 bases between. CDR3 loop: CAWSVREFGGYTF. CDR3 nucleotide sequence: TGTGCCTGGAGTGTACGGGAATTTGGGGGCTACACCTTC. The full variable domain, with the rest looked up from reference TRBV30 and TRBJ1-2, is SQTIHQWPATLVQPVGSPLSLECTVEGTSNPNLYWYRQAAGRGLQLLFYSVGIGQISSEVPQNLSASRPQDRQFILSSKKLLLSDSGFYLCAWSVREFGGYTFGSGTRLTVV.

This sequence joins TRBV7-9 and TRBJ2-3, with D tentatively TRBD2 (6 bases). Germline CDR1 reads SEHNR; CDR2 reads FQNEAQ (reference sequence). V lost 4 bases and J 11 bases, leaving 16 bases between the germline ends. The CDR3 sequence is 13 residues long. DNA of the CDR3: TGTGCCAGCAGCTCGCCCTTCGCGGGGTTGCAGTATTTT. This encodes CASSSPFAGLQYF.

V and J are TRBV30 and TRBJ1-2; the match to TRBD1 covers 8 bases. Losses at the gene ends were 1 base for V and 5 bases for J; bases not matched to a gene: 15. Germline CDR1 GTSNPN, CDR2 SVGIG (reference sequence). This CDR3 is built from 17 residues. This CDR3 reads CAWSAQTSRTGTYGYTF. Written as DNA, the CDR3 is TGTGCCTGGAGTGCCCAAACTTCCCGGACAGGGACATATGGCTACACCTTC.

V gene TRBV5-5 combines with J gene TRBJ1-5; D perhaps matches TRBD1 (6 bases). The CDR3 extends over 16 amino acids. Germline V CDR1 and CDR2: SGHKS, YYEKEE (reference sequence). V was clipped by 5 bases and J by 0 bases, with 15 bases between them. In DNA, the CDR3 is TGTGCCAGCAGTCGCGGACAGATCTATAGCAATCAGCCCCAGCATTTT. It is translated as CASSRGQIYSNQPQHF. The full variable domain, with the rest looked up from reference TRBV5-5 and TRBJ1-5, is DAGVTQSPTHLIKTRGQQVTLRCSPISGHKSVSWYQQVLGQGPQFIFQYYEKEERGRGNFPDRFSARQFPNYSSELNVNALLLGDSALYLCASSRGQIYSNQPQHFGDGTRLSIL.

This chain joins TRBV5-6 and TRBJ2-7; the match to TRBD1 covers 7 bases. Germline CDR1 is SGHDT and CDR2 is YYEEEE. This CDR3 has 13 amino acids. J lost 4 bases, V lost 5 bases, and 6 bases had no gene match. The CDR3 region is CASSFTGVYEQYF. The CDR3 region has the DNA TGTGCCAGCAGTTTTACAGGGGTGTACGAGCAGTACTTC.

CDR3 sequence reads: CASSSLLGRKSNTEAFF. CDR3 DNA: TGTGCCAGCAGCTCCCTCCTGGGCAGGAAATCAAACACTGAAGCTTTCTTT. V and J are TRBV7-9 and TRBJ1-1; D unclear. The germline gives CDR1 SEHNR, CDR2 FQNEAQ (reference sequence). V lost 4 bases, J lost 2 bases, and 20 bases lay in between. This CDR3 contains 17 residues.

The V call is TRBV6-5, the J call TRBJ1-2; the D is unclear. Germline CDR1 and CDR2: MNHEY and SVGAGI. Trimming stripped 1 base from V and 2 bases from J, with 5 bases between. CDR3 length: 13 residues. The CDR3: CASSYYENYGYTF. CDR3 nucleotide sequence: TGTGCCAGCAGTTACTACGAGAACTATGGCTACACCTTC.

The chain couples TRBV24-1 to TRBJ2-1; D is unresolved. The germline V gene has CDR1 KGHDR and CDR2 SFDVKD. Between the trimmed V and J ends, which lost 5 bases and 5 bases, there was a span of 3 bases. This CDR3 region has 11 residues. In DNA form, the CDR3 reads TGTGCCACCAGTGCCGACAATGAGCAGTTCTTC. This gives the protein CATSADNEQFF.

The J gene is TRBJ2-1, the V gene TRBV6-6, with D uncertain. CDR1 MNHNY and CDR2 SVGAGI come from the germline V gene (reference sequence). This CDR3 region has 16 residues. The germline V and J ends were trimmed by 0 bases and 6 bases, with 15 bases remaining between them. DNA of the CDR3: TGTGCCAGCAGTTACTCGGAAATCCCCGACTTCAATGAGCAGTTCTTC. Protein: CASSYSEIPDFNEQFF.

Written as DNA, the CDR3 is TGTGCCAGTAGTATCTCGCCTTACCATCCGTACAATGAGCAGTTCTTC. Its protein product is CASSISPYHPYNEQFF. The V gene is TRBV19, the J gene TRBJ2-1; D unclear. V gave up 3 bases and J gave up 4 bases, with 16 bases separating them. The germline CDR1 and CDR2 sequences are LNHDA and SQIVND (reference sequence). The CDR3 length is 16 residues.

V is TRBV11-2 and J is TRBJ2-7; TRBD1 agrees at 7 bases. V dropped 5 bases and J dropped 2; count of bases not matched to a gene: 6. The germline V gene encodes CDR1 SGHAT and CDR2 FQNNGV. This CDR3 is built from 14 residues. The CDR3 bases are TGTGCCAGCAGCCACCTGGGACAGACCTACGAGCAGTACTTC. Translating it yields CASSHLGQTYEQYF.

This CDR3 is CASSERRSGNQPQHF. CDR3 sequence (DNA): TGTGCCAGCAGTGAACGGCGTAGCGGCAATCAGCCCCAGCATTTT. V and J are TRBV2 and TRBJ1-5; no clear D. The CDR3 sequence is 15 residues long. CDR1 and CDR2 from the germline V gene are SNHLY and FYNNEI. V dropped 2 bases and J dropped 2 bases, with 10 bases sitting between them.

The CDR3 here is CASSLDTGEKLFF. In nucleotides, the CDR3 is TGCGCCAGCAGCTTGGATACAGGGGAAAAACTGTTTTTT. This sequence joins TRBV5-1 and TRBJ1-4, with D tentatively TRBD1 (6 bases). V lost 0 bases and J lost 8, with 8 bases in between. Per germline, CDR1 SGHRS and CDR2 YFSETQ. The CDR3 totals 13 residues.

The CDR3 DNA follows: TGTGCCACCAGCAGAGATTTGGCCGTGAGTCGGGATGAGCAGTTCTTC. Translated: CATSRDLAVSRDEQFF. The V gene is TRBV15, the J gene TRBJ2-1; D is unresolved. The CDR3 is made up of 16 amino acids. Trimming cost V 0 bases and J 8 bases, with 17 bases left between them. From germline, CDR1 is LNHNV and CDR2 YYDKDF (reference sequence).

CDR3 residues: CASSYFSTENTEAFF. CDR3 nucleotide sequence: TGTGCCAGCAGTTACTTTTCCACAGAGAACACTGAAGCTTTCTTT. V and J are TRBV6-5 and TRBJ1-1; D call uncertain. V was pared by 1 base and J by 1 base, with 10 bases between. The CDR3 extends over 15 amino acids. Germline assignment: CDR1 MNHEY and CDR2 SVGAGI.

The V call is TRBV3-1 (or the pseudogene TRBV3-2), the J call TRBJ2-3, with 9 bases fitting TRBD1. There are 15 residues in the CDR3. Germline V gene sequence: CDR1 LGHDT, CDR2 YNNKEL (reference sequence). The J segment lost 4 bases and the V segment lost 5 bases, leaving 7 bases of the junction unmatched. The CDR3 DNA is TGTGCCAGCAGCGGAGACAGGGGGGTCCCAGATACGCAGTATTTT. Amino acids: CASSGDRGVPDTQYF.